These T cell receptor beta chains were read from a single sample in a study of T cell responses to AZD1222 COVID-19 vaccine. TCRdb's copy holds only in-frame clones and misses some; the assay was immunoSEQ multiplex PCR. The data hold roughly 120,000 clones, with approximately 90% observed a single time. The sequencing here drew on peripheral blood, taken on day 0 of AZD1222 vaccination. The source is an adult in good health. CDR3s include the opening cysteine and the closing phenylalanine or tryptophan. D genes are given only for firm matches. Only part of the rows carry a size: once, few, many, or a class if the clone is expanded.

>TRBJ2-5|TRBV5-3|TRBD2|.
CARSLARGEETQYF
TGTGCCAGAAGCTTGGCCCGGGGGGAAGAGACCCAGTACTTC
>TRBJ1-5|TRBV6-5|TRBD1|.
CASRQTGRNQPQHF
TGTGCCAGCAGGCAGACAGGGAGGAATCAGCCCCAGCATTTT
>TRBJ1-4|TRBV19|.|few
CASNSVRGEKLFF
TGTGCCAGTAACTCTGTCCGAGGGGAAAAACTGTTTTTT
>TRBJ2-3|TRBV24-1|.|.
CATSRGGADTQYF
TGTGCCACCAGTAGGGGGGGAGCAGATACGCAGTATTTT
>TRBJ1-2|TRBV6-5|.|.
CASSYETSGGYTF
TGTGCCAGCAGCTACGAGACATCCGGTGGCTACACCTTC
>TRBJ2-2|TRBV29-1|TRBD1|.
CSSDRVFTGELFF
TGCAGCTCGGACAGGGTTTTTACCGGGGAGCTGTTTTTT
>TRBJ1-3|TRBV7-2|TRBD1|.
CASSSPQGGLNSGNTIYF
TGTGCCAGCAGCTCCCCTCAGGGGGGGCTGAACTCTGGAAACACCATATATTTT
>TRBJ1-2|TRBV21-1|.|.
CASSKVPGAQRIYGYTF
TGTGCCAGCAGCAAAGTTCCGGGAGCCCAAAGGATCTATGGCTACACCTTC
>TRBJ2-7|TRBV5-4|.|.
CASSLDSGEQYF
TGTGCCAGCAGCTTAGATTCCGGGGAGCAGTACTTC
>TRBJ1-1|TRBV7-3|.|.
CASSPNARGGGNTEAFF
TGTGCCAGCAGCCCCAACGCACGGGGTGGTGGGAACACTGAAGCTTTCTTT
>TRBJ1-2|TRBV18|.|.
CASSPREEGYGYTF
TGTGCCAGCTCACCACGGGAGGAGGGCTATGGCTACACCTTC
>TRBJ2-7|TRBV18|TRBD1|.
CASSPPGQGTLEQYF
TGTGCCAGCTCACCGCCCGGACAGGGTACCCTCGAGCAGTACTTC
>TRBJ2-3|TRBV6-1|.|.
CASSDHTDTQYF
TGTGCCAGCAGTGATCACACAGATACGCAGTATTTT
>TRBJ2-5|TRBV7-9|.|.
CASSDGQYQETQYF
TGTGCCAGCAGCGACGGACAGTACCAAGAGACCCAGTACTTC
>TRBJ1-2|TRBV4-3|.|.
CASSQEVTTDHYGYTF
TGCGCCAGCAGCCAAGAGGTTACGACAGATCACTATGGCTACACCTTC
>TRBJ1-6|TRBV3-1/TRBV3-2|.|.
CASSRSEGYGSPLHF
TGTGCCAGCAGCCGAAGTGAAGGGTATGGGTCACCCCTCCACTTT
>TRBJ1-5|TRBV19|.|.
CASSDLGGSNQPQHF
TGTGCCAGTAGCGATTTGGGGGGAAGCAATCAGCCCCAGCATTTT
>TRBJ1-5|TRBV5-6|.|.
CASSLQGLGNQPQHF
TGTGCCAGCAGCCTGCAGGGGTTGGGCAATCAGCCCCAGCATTTT
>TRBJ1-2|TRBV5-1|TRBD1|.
CASSLATGQVFYGYTF
TGCGCCAGCAGCTTGGCCACGGGACAGGTGTTCTATGGCTACACCTTC
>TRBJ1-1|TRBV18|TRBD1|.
CASSSIGQGAGEAFF
TGTGCCAGCTCATCGATCGGACAGGGGGCCGGAGAAGCTTTCTTT
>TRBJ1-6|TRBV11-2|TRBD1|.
CASSPGQGNSPLHF
TGTGCCAGCAGCCCCGGACAGGGTAATTCACCCCTCCACTTT
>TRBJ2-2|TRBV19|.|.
CASSIDIQGIEGGELFF
TGTGCCAGTAGTATAGACATCCAGGGTATCGAGGGCGGGGAGCTGTTTTTT
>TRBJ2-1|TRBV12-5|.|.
CASGLDSYNEQFF
TGTGCTAGTGGTTTGGACTCCTACAATGAGCAGTTCTTC
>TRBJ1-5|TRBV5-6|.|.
CASSLGDQPQHF
TGTGCCAGCAGCTTGGGGGATCAGCCCCAGCATTTT
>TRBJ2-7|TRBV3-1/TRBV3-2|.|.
CASSPGRREQYF
TGTGCCAGCAGCCCCGGGCGGCGGGAGCAGTACTTC
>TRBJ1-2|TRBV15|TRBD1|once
CATSRVAPGQGANGYTF
TGTGCCACCAGCAGAGTTGCCCCCGGACAGGGGGCGAATGGCTACACCTTC
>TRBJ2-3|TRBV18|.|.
CASSPGDTQYF
TGTGCCAGCTCACCGGGAGATACGCAGTATTTT
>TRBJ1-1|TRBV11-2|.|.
CASSPDGPGMGAFF
TGTGCCAGCAGCCCAGACGGCCCTGGTATGGGAGCTTTCTTT
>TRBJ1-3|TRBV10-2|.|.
CASRSGTGNTIYF
TGCGCCAGCAGATCAGGGACTGGAAACACCATATATTTT
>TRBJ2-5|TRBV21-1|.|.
CASSWRPPGGYQETQYF
TGTGCCAGCAGCTGGAGGCCCCCAGGGGGCTATCAAGAGACCCAGTACTTC
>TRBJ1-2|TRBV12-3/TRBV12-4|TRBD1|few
CASSLGDRGYTF
TGTGCCAGCAGTTTGGGCGACAGGGGATACACCTTC
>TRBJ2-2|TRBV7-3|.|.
CASSLGTSNTGELFF
TGTGCCAGCAGCCTCGGGACTTCGAACACCGGGGAGCTGTTTTTT
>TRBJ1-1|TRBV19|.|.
CASSTFRDTEAFF
TGTGCCAGTAGTACCTTTAGGGACACTGAAGCTTTCTTT
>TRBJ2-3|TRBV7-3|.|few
CASSLGQYSTDTQYF
TGTGCCAGCAGCTTAGGACAGTATAGCACAGATACGCAGTATTTT
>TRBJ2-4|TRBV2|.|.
CASSEASDRIAKNIQYF
TGTGCCAGCAGTGAAGCCTCCGATCGGATAGCCAAAAACATTCAGTACTTC
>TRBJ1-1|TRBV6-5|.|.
CASSSPVGLMNTEAFF
TGTGCCAGCAGTTCCCCAGTAGGGCTCATGAACACTGAAGCTTTCTTT
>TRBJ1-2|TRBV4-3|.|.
CASSQNREPYGYTF
TGCGCCAGCAGCCAAAACAGGGAGCCCTATGGCTACACCTTC
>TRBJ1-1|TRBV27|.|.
CASSPLIASGAEAFF
TGTGCCAGCAGTCCGCTGATCGCGAGCGGCGCTGAAGCTTTCTTT
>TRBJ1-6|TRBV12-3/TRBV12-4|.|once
CASSLRPESPLHF
TGTGCCAGCAGTCTCCGACCGGAATCACCCCTCCACTTT
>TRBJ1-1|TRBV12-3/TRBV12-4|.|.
CASSFVQNPEAFF
TGTGCCAGCAGTTTCGTACAGAATCCCGAAGCTTTCTTT
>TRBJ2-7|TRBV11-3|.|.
CASSRRGSSEQYF
TGTGCCAGCAGCCGACGGGGCAGCAGCGAGCAGTACTTC
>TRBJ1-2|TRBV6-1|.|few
CASSEGAGYGYTF
TGTGCCAGCAGTGAGGGGGCCGGTTATGGCTACACCTTC
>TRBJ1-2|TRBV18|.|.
CASSPLGREIGGYTF
TGTGCCAGCTCACCACTGGGACGGGAGATTGGAGGCTACACCTTC
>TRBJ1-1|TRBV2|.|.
CASSVTQDGPRAFF
TGTGCCAGCAGTGTAACCCAAGATGGACCTCGGGCTTTCTTT
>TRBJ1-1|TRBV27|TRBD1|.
CASSPVRGRLSGGMNTEAFF
TGTGCCAGCAGCCCCGTGAGGGGGCGTCTTTCTGGGGGGATGAACACTGAAGCTTTCTTT
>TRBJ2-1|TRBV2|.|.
CASSLYNEQFF
TGTGCCAGCAGCCTTTACAATGAGCAGTTCTTC
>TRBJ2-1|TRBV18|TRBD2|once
CASSPMTSGGVGEQFF
TGTGCCAGCTCACCGATGACTAGCGGGGGAGTAGGTGAGCAGTTCTTC
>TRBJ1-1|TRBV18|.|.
CASSPIGITEAFF
TGTGCCAGCTCACCAATAGGGATCACTGAAGCTTTCTTT
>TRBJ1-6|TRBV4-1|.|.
CASSQFSSVAGYNSPLHF
TGCGCCAGCAGCCAATTTTCTTCCGTCGCAGGATATAATTCACCCCTCCACTTT
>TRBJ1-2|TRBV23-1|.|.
CASSQSERERTWNGYTF
TGCGCCAGCAGTCAATCGGAACGGGAGAGAACCTGGAATGGCTACACCTTC
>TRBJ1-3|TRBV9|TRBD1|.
CASSAGTGGGNTIYF
TGTGCCAGCAGCGCGGGGACAGGGGGGGGAAACACCATATATTTT
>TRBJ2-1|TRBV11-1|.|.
CASSLGQANEQFF
TGTGCCAGCAGCTTAGGACAGGCGAATGAGCAGTTCTTC
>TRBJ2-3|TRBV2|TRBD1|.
CASSVRTGDTQYF
TGTGCCAGCAGTGTTCGGACAGGAGATACGCAGTATTTT
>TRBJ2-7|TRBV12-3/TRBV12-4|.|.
CASSLSTEQYF
TGTGCCAGCAGTTTGTCTACCGAGCAGTACTTC
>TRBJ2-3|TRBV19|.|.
CASIPDARERDTQYF
TGTGCCAGTATCCCCGACGCGAGGGAGAGAGATACGCAGTATTTT